This T cell receptor (beta chain) was observed in a study of neurological immune-mediated disorders. As concerns this clonotype: Given a much more abundant clone one base away, this may be a read error.

Via MiXCR, TCRdb re-called the 5' RACE reads, giving one row per CDR3 protein. The data hold about 52,000 distinct CDR3 sequences, with over 3.5% observed a single time. Per the germline V gene, CDR1 is GTSNPN and CDR2 is SVGIG (reference sequence). CDR3 length equals 12 residues. This clonotype originated in a man aged 55 to 70 with multiple sclerosis. The sequenced material came from PBMCs. The chain uses TRBV30 and TRBJ1-2; TRBD1 is a possible D gene (6 bases). CDR3 coding DNA: TGTGACTGGACAGCGGGAGGCTATGGCTACACCTTC. It codes for CDWTAGGYGYTF.